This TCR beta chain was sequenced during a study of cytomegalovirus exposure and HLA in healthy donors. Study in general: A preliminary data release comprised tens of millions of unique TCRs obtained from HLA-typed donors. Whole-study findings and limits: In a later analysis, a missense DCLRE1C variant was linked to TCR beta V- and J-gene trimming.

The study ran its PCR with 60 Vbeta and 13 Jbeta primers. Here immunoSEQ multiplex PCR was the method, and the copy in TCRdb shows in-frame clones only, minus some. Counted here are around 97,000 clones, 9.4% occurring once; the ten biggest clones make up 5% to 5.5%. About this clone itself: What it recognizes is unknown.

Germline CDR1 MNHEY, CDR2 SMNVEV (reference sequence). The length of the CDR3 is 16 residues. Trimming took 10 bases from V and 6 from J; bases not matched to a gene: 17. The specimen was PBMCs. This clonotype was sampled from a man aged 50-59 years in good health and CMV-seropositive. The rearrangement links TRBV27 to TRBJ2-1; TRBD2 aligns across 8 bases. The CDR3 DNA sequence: TGTGCCACCGTAAGCCCTCCGGGACTAGGATCCAATGAGCAGTTCTTC. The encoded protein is CATVSPPGLGSNEQFF.